This paragraph reports one T cell receptor (beta chain). The record originates from a study of blood T cell repertoires in COVID-19. Whole-study context: The analysed material was cDNA or gDNA that came from T cells, B-cell-depleted T cells, or PBMCs.

TCRdb's copy holds only in-frame clones and misses some; the assay was immunoSEQ multiplex PCR. This sample carries fewer than 300,000 clones, about 87% of them seen once, and the ten largest clones take about 4%. There are 13 residues in the CDR3. The V and J ends lost 3 bases and 1 base respectively, with 6 bases between them. Germline V CDR1 and CDR2: SGHTA, FQGNSA. The receptor comes from a man in his sixties who had recovered from COVID-19. The sample comprised peripheral blood. J is TRBJ1-1 and V is TRBV7-2; D is unclear. CDR3 coding DNA: TGTGCCAGCAGCTTTGACACGAACACTGAAGCTTTCTTT. Its protein product is CASSFDTNTEAFF.